The clone carrying this T cell receptor (beta chain) came up many times. Its specificity is unknown. CDR1 is MNHEY, CDR2 SVGEGT, per germline. Trimming cost V 6 bases and J 3 bases; bases outside gene matches: 8. The CDR3 is made up of 15 amino acids. TCRdb independently ran MiXCR on the reads; one entry per CDR3 protein. The table lists more than 250,000 distinct CDR3 sequences, 25% of them singletons, with roughly 15% in the top ten. This record belongs to a study of T cell repertoires in cytomegalovirus infection. The sample here was cultured PBMCs, taken from culture after CMV antigen stimulation. The V gene is TRBV6-2 or TRBV6-3, the J gene TRBJ2-5, with 9 bases aligning to TRBD2. This receptor was identified in a human donor in good health (CMV status not recorded). Some clones in this sample may be carry-over from other donors' samples. DNA of the CDR3: TGTGCCAGCAGCCACCCCCTAGCGGGAAAAGAGACCCAGTACTTC. As protein: CASSHPLAGKETQYF.